These T cell receptor beta chains were read from a single sample in a study of shared clonotypes between healthy human individuals. Some clones are missing from TCRdb's copy, which holds only in-frame ones; the method was immunoSEQ multiplex PCR. The table shows about 870,000 clones, with roughly 92% occurring only once. Sequencing used naive CD8+ T cells sorted from blood. The source of these receptors is a man aged 25 to 40 in good health. Both conserved end residues are part of each CDR3. The D gene is left open where the match is weak. Only part of the rows carry a size: once, few, many, or a class if the clone is expanded.

>TRBJ2-1|TRBV4-3|NA|NA
CASSQELVKDEQFF
TGCGCCAGCAGCCAAGAACTAGTCAAGGATGAGCAGTTCTTC
>TRBJ1-2|TRBV27|NA|TRBD1
CASSPTPTGGRTGYTF
TGTGCCAGCAGCCCAACTCCGACAGGGGGGAGGACTGGCTACACCTTC
>TRBJ2-5|TRBV9|NA|TRBD2
CASSIGTSGSRGQETQYF
TGTGCCAGCAGCATCGGGACTAGCGGGAGCCGGGGCCAAGAGACCCAGTACTTC
>TRBJ1-5|TRBV30|NA|TRBD1
CAWRGDRGDQPQHF
TGTGCCTGGAGGGGCGACAGGGGGGATCAGCCCCAGCATTTT
>TRBJ2-3|TRBV30|once|TRBD2
CAWTPSGTTDTQYF
TGTGCCTGGACACCTAGCGGGACCACAGATACGCAGTATTTT
>TRBJ2-1|TRBV7-6|NA|TRBD2
CASSPGLAEYNEQFF
TGTGCCAGCAGCCCCGGACTAGCGGAATACAATGAGCAGTTCTTC
>TRBJ2-3|TRBV10-2|NA|NA
CATIGGKVDTQYF
TGCGCCACCATAGGAGGGAAGGTAGATACGCAGTATTTT
>TRBJ2-5|TRBV27|NA|NA
CASSRPRETQYF
TGTGCCAGCAGTAGACCGCGAGAGACCCAGTACTTC
>TRBJ2-6|TRBV5-5|NA|TRBD1
CASSLHQGATANVLTF
TGTGCCAGCAGCTTGCACCAGGGGGCGACGGCCAACGTCCTGACTTTC
>TRBJ2-5|TRBV6-6|NA|NA
CASSYSIIRETQYF
TGTGCCAGCAGTTACTCGATAATCAGAGAGACCCAGTACTTC
>TRBJ2-1|TRBV9|NA|NA
CASRNEQFF
TGTGCCAGCAGGAATGAGCAGTTCTTC
>TRBJ2-7|TRBV9|NA|TRBD2
CASSVGWTVAGEYEQYF
TGTGCCAGCAGCGTGGGGTGGACCGTAGCGGGAGAGTACGAGCAGTACTTC
>TRBJ2-7|TRBV7-8|NA|TRBD1
CASIGWDSLRSYEQYF
TGTGCCAGCATCGGGTGGGACAGTTTAAGGTCCTACGAGCAGTACTTC
>TRBJ2-7|TRBV7-9|NA|NA
CASSPRMVGTTEYYEQYF
TGTGCCAGCAGCCCCAGAATGGTTGGGACGACAGAATACTACGAGCAGTACTTC
>TRBJ2-7|TRBV7-9|NA|NA
CASSSRGAAYEQYF
TGTGCCAGCAGCTCCCGAGGGGCAGCCTACGAGCAGTACTTC
>TRBJ2-7|TRBV5-8|once|NA
CASTPRPGSYEQYF
TGTGCCAGCACCCCCCGGCCGGGGTCCTACGAGCAGTACTTC
>TRBJ2-7|TRBV5-1|once|NA
CASKATGINYEQYF
TGCGCCAGCAAAGCGACAGGAATCAACTACGAGCAGTACTTC
>TRBJ2-1|TRBV6-5|NA|NA
CASSYSSEQFF
TGTGCCAGCAGTTACTCGAGTGAGCAGTTCTTC
>TRBJ2-6|TRBV9|NA|TRBD1
CASTTRTGTAHSGANVLTF
TGTGCCAGCACCACTCGGACCGGGACAGCTCACTCTGGGGCCAACGTCCTGACTTTC
>TRBJ2-7|TRBV14|NA|NA
CASSQVNRPYEQYF
TGTGCCAGCAGCCAAGTTAATAGGCCCTACGAGCAGTACTTC
>TRBJ2-1|TRBV5-6|NA|TRBD1
CASSLAGGNEQFF
TGTGCCAGCAGCTTGGCAGGGGGCAATGAGCAGTTCTTC
>TRBJ2-1|TRBV5-6|NA|NA
CASSLGVGDYNEQFF
TGTGCCAGCAGCCTGGGGGTTGGGGACTACAATGAGCAGTTCTTC
>TRBJ2-2|TRBV5-4|NA|NA
CASSLMRDLNTGELFF
TGTGCCAGCAGCTTGATGCGGGACCTTAACACCGGGGAGCTGTTTTTT
>TRBJ2-7|TRBV5-4|NA|NA
CASSSGFEQYF
TGTGCCAGCAGCTCTGGATTCGAGCAGTACTTC
>TRBJ1-5|TRBV28|NA|NA
CASSFPTPDRGLDQPQHF
TGTGCCAGCAGTTTTCCCACACCCGACAGAGGACTAGATCAGCCCCAGCATTTT
>TRBJ2-7|TRBV11-1|once|TRBD2
CANKPGLAGGKTGEQYF
TGTGCCAACAAACCGGGACTAGCGGGAGGAAAAACGGGGGAGCAGTACTTC
>TRBJ2-1|TRBV27|NA|NA
CASSLSKRGNEQFF
TGTGCCAGCAGTTTATCGAAAAGGGGAAATGAGCAGTTCTTC
>TRBJ2-5|TRBV9|NA|TRBD2
CASSGLAEQETQYF
TGTGCCAGCAGCGGACTAGCGGAACAAGAGACCCAGTACTTC
>TRBJ2-5|TRBV18|once|TRBD1
CASSPPIRGQGETQYF
TGTGCCAGCTCACCACCAATAAGGGGGCAAGGGGAGACCCAGTACTTC
>TRBJ1-5|TRBV27|NA|TRBD1
CASSSDRGGNQPQHF
TGTGCCAGCAGCTCCGACAGGGGGGGCAATCAGCCCCAGCATTTT